The present TCR beta chain was sequenced within a study of CD8+ T cells in alopecia areata. Study-level background: Treated patients took oral tofacitinib at 5 to 10 mg twice daily.

General observations from the study: Patients showed less clear TCR sequence sharing than mice, possibly partly because of HLA diversity.

The treatment denotes: oral pan-JAK inhibitor, 5-10 mg twice daily. Regarding this clone: The antigen remains undetermined.

Investigators isolated RNA and reverse transcribed it into cDNA to act as the sequencing template. Profiling relied on immunoSEQ multiplex PCR, and the TCRdb table lists in-frame clones only, not all of them. The sample includes hundreds of thousands of clones, nearly 60% seen only once; the top ten take around 1.8%. The germline gives CDR1 SGHDN, CDR2 FVKESK. CDR3 size: 14 residues. V was pared by 4 bases and J by 3 bases, with 5 bases of the junction left unmatched. The V call is TRBV14, the J call TRBJ2-7; 8 nucleotides match TRBD1. The sequencing here drew on CD4+ T cells sorted from blood, taken at week 24, from a patient treated with tofacitinib. This TCR was recovered from a human donor with alopecia areata. CDR3 DNA: TGTGCCAGCAGCCCGGACAGGGCGTACTACGAGCAGTACTTC. Its protein product is CASSPDRAYYEQYF.